The rows below give T cell receptor beta chains drawn from one sample of a study of chemoradiotherapy in HPV16-positive cancers. TCRdb's copy holds only in-frame clones and misses some; the assay was immunoSEQ multiplex PCR. The sample holds roughly 39,000 clones; more than 65% are singletons and the top ten take more than 4.5%. Sequencing used blood, obtained from a patient who underwent chemoradiotherapy. The receptor set was obtained from a human donor with HPV-associated anogenital cancer. CDR3s include the opening cysteine and the closing phenylalanine or tryptophan. Each record gives: J gene, V gene, CDR3 length, D gene, clone size, CDR3 DNA, CDR3 protein. The D gene is left open where the match is weak. Clone size is shown for a subset of rows, as once, few, many or a class of expanded clone.

>TRBJ1-6|TRBV19|14|-|-
TGTGCCACCGCAGGGAGCCCCGGTGTGTCACCCCTCCACTTT
CATAGSPGVSPLHF
>TRBJ1-5|TRBV28|14|TRBD1|-
TGTGCCAGTCACCTGACAGGGCCTGGGCAGCCCCAGCATTTT
CASHLTGPGQPQHF
>TRBJ2-3|TRBV7-9|15|TRBD2|-
TGTGCCAGCAGTTTTACTAGCGGGGGGACAGATACGCAGTATTTT
CASSFTSGGTDTQYF
>TRBJ1-1|TRBV27|14|-|few
TGTGCCAGCAGTTATCGGGTCCAGGGGCAGGTGGCTTTCTTT
CASSYRVQGQVAFF
>TRBJ2-3|TRBV6-4|13|-|few
TGTGCCAGCAGTGACGCTAGCACAGATACGCAGTATTTT
CASSDASTDTQYF
>TRBJ1-5|TRBV6-1|13|-|-
TGTGCCAGCAAGCAAAATCTCGGTCAGCCCCAGCATTTT
CASKQNLGQPQHF
>TRBJ1-2|TRBV6-1|14|TRBD1|-
TGTGCCAGCAGTGTATCGGGGACAGGCTATGGCTACACCTTC
CASSVSGTGYGYTF
>TRBJ2-2|TRBV11-3|16|TRBD1|few
TGTGCCAGCAGCCGTGGACAGGGTCATGGCACCGGGGAGCTGTTTTTT
CASSRGQGHGTGELFF
>TRBJ1-4|TRBV10-3|15|TRBD1|-
TGTGCCATCAGTGATCTAGACAGGGGGGATGAAAAACTGTTTTTT
CAISDLDRGDEKLFF
>TRBJ2-1|TRBV6-6|14|-|-
TGTGCCAGCAGTTACAAGGCAGACGCAACTGAGCAGTTCTTC
CASSYKADATEQFF
>TRBJ2-2|TRBV5-1|15|TRBD1|-
TGCGCCTCCAGCTCAGGACAGGGGGCGTCCGGGGAGCTGTTTTTT
CASSSGQGASGELFF
>TRBJ2-2|TRBV5-4|16|TRBD1|-
TGTGCCAGCCACTCACCCCAGGGGGCCAACACCGGGGAGCTGTTTTTT
CASHSPQGANTGELFF
>TRBJ2-1|TRBV10-3|17|TRBD2|-
TGTGCCATCAGTGAATTCACTGGAGCAAGCGGGGGGAATGAGCAGTTCTTC
CAISEFTGASGGNEQFF
>TRBJ2-2|TRBV5-1|15|-|-
TGCGCCAGCAGCTTGGTGGGCAGTAACACCGGGGAGCTGTTTTTT
CASSLVGSNTGELFF
>TRBJ1-5|TRBV2|15|-|-
TGTGCCAGCAGACGTCGGGGGGCGCAAAATCAGCCCCAGCATTTT
CASRRRGAQNQPQHF
>TRBJ1-4|TRBV2|14|TRBD1|-
TGTGCCAGCAAGGGGGCGACAACTAATGAAAAACTGTTTTTT
CASKGATTNEKLFF
>TRBJ2-1|TRBV29-1|12|TRBD2|once
TGCAGCGTTAAGCGGGGGGGCAATGAGCAGTTCTTC
CSVKRGGNEQFF
>TRBJ2-5|TRBV5-1|17|TRBD2|few
TGCGCCAGCAGTGTAACTGGACTAGCGGGGTACCAAGAGACCCAGTACTTC
CASSVTGLAGYQETQYF
>TRBJ2-7|TRBV27|17|TRBD1|-
TGTGCCAGCAGTTCCTTGGGGTTACAGGGGAAAGCCTACGAGCAGTACTTC
CASSSLGLQGKAYEQYF
>TRBJ2-2|TRBV7-2|14|TRBD2|few
TGTGCCAGCAGCCGGGGGGGTTACACCGGGGAGCTGTTTTTT
CASSRGGYTGELFF
>TRBJ2-3|TRBV11-2|15|TRBD2|-
TGTGCCAGCAGTTCAGGAGCGGGGAGCGGAGATACGCAGTATTTT
CASSSGAGSGDTQYF
>TRBJ1-5|TRBV18|17|TRBD1|-
TGTGCCAGCTCACCACCGGAGGACAGGGGAAAGTATCAGCCCCAGCATTTT
CASSPPEDRGKYQPQHF
>TRBJ1-1|TRBV10-3|12|TRBD1|few
TGTGCCAGCACAGGGGCGAACACTGAAGCTTTCTTT
CASTGANTEAFF
>TRBJ1-1|TRBV5-8|14|-|-
TGTGCCAGCAGCGTACAGGGCTTGAACACTGAAGCTTTCTTT
CASSVQGLNTEAFF
>TRBJ1-1|TRBV4-1|17|TRBD1|-
TGCGCCAGCAGCCAAATATTCGGACAGGGGATGAACACTGAAGCTTTCTTT
CASSQIFGQGMNTEAFF
>TRBJ1-2|TRBV30|16|-|-
TGTGCCTGGAGTGTATTGACCCGGGCGCCTCACTATGGCTACACCTTC
CAWSVLTRAPHYGYTF
>TRBJ2-7|TRBV4-1|14|-|-
TGCGCCAGCAGCATTTCTGGGGGTACCTACGAGCAGTACTTC
CASSISGGTYEQYF
>TRBJ2-7|TRBV5-4|16|TRBD2|-
TGTGCCAGCAGCCCTGCCAGGACTAGAGGTCGGCGAGAGCAGTACTTC
CASSPARTRGRREQYF
>TRBJ2-2|TRBV11-1|13|-|-
TGTGCCAGCAGCCTGTCGTGGGCCGGGGAGCTGTTTTTT
CASSLSWAGELFF
>TRBJ2-3|TRBV7-7|16|TRBD2|-
TGTGCCAGCAGCCGGACGAGCGGGGGACCCACCAGTACGCAGTATTTT
CASSRTSGGPTSTQYF
>TRBJ1-4|TRBV30|14|TRBD1|-
TGTGCCTGGAGTTCGGGACAGGTCATAGAAAAACTGTTTTTT
CAWSSGQVIEKLFF
>TRBJ2-5|TRBV9|16|-|-
TGTGCCAGCAGCGTAGGGGCGGGCAGCCGCCAAGAGACCCAGTACTTC
CASSVGAGSRQETQYF
>TRBJ2-7|TRBV6-1|14|-|-
TGTGCCAGCAGTGAAGGAGACAACTCCTACGAGCAGTACTTC
CASSEGDNSYEQYF
>TRBJ1-1|TRBV5-3|17|TRBD1|-
TGTGCCAGAAGCTGGAACAGGGGGCATGTATCGAACACTGAAGCTTTCTTT
CARSWNRGHVSNTEAFF
>TRBJ2-1|TRBV29-1|17|TRBD1|-
TGCAGCGTGCCCGGACAGGGGGCCTCCGCGTCCTACAATGAGCAGTTCTTC
CSVPGQGASASYNEQFF
>TRBJ2-3|TRBV11-2|14|-|-
TGTGCCAGCAGCTTATCGGGGGGCGTGAATACGCAGTATTTT
CASSLSGGVNTQYF
>TRBJ2-1|TRBV6-1|13|-|-
TGTGCCAGCAGCCCTATTGTTTCCCAAGAGCAGTTCTTC
CASSPIVSQEQFF
>TRBJ1-1|TRBV6-1|15|-|-
TGTGCCAGCAGTGTCTCTGGGACAACGAACACTGAAGCTTTCTTT
CASSVSGTTNTEAFF
>TRBJ2-7|TRBV6-5|13|-|-
TGTGCCAGCAGTATTCAGGGTGTGAACGAGCAGTACTTC
CASSIQGVNEQYF
>TRBJ2-3|TRBV7-3|14|-|once
TGTGCCAGCAGCTTAGTGGGAGGCACAGATACGCAGTATTTT
CASSLVGGTDTQYF